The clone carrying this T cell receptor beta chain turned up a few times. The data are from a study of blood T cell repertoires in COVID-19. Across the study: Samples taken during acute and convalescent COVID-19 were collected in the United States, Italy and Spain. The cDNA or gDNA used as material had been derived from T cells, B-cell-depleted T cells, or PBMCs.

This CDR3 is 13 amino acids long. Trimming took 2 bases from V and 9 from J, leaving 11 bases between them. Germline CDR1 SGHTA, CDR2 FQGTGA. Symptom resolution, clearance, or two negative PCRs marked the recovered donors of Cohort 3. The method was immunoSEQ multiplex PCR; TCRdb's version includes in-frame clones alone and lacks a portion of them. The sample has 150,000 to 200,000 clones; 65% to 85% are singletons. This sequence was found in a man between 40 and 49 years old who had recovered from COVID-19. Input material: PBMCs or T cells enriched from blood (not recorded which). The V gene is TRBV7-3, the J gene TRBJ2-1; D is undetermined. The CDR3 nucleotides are TGTGCCAGCAGCTTAGCCGGGTTAGGTGAGCAGTTCTTC. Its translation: CASSLAGLGEQFF.